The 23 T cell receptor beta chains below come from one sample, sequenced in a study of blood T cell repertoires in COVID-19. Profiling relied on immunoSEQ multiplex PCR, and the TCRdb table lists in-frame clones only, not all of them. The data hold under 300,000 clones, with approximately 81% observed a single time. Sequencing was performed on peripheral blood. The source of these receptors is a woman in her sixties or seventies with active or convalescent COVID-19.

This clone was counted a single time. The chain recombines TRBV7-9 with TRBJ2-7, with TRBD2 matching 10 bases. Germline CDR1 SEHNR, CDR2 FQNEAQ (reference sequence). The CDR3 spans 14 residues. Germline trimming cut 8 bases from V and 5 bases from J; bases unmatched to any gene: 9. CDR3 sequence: CASGNSGGLHEQYF. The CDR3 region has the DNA TGTGCCAGCGGTAATAGCGGGGGGCTCCACGAGCAGTACTTC.

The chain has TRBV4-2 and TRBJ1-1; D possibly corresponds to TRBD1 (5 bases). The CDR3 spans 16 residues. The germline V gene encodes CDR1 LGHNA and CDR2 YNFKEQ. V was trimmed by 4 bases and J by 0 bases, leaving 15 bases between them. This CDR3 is CASSPQVGALNTEAFF. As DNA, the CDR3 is TGTGCCAGCAGCCCACAGGTGGGCGCACTGAACACTGAAGCTTTCTTT.

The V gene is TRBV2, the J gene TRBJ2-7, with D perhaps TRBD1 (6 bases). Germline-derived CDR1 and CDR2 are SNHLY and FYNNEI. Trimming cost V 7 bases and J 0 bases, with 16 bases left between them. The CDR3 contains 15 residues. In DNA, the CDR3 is TGTGCCAGCACTTCTACGGGACACAGCTCCTACGAGCAGTACTTC. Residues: CASTSTGHSSYEQYF. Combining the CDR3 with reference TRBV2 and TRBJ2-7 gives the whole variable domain EPEVTQTPSHQVTQMGQEVILRCVPISNHLYFYWYRQILGQKVEFLVSFYNNEISEKSEIFDDQFSVERPDGSNFTLKIRSTKLEDSAMYFCASTSTGHSSYEQYFGPGTRLTVT.

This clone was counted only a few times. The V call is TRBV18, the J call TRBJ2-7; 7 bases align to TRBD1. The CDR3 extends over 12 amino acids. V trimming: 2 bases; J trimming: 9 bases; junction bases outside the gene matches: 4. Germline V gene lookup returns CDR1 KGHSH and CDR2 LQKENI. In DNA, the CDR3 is TGTGCCAGCTCACCAGAGGGGGCGATGCAGTACTTC. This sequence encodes CASSPEGAMQYF.

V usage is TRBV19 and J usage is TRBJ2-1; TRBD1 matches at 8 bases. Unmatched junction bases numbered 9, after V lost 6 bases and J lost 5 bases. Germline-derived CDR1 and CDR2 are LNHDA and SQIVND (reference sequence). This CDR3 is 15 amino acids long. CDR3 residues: CASSLPGQAHNEQFF. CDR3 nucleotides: TGTGCCAGTAGCCTCCCGGGACAGGCCCACAATGAGCAGTTCTTC.

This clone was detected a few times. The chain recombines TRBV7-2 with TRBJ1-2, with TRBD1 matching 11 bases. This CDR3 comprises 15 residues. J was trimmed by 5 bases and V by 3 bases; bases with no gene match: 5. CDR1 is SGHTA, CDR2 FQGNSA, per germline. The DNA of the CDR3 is TGTGCCAGCAGCTTGGGGACAGGGGGGTTTTATGGCTACACCTTC. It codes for CASSLGTGGFYGYTF.

The DNA of the CDR3 is TGTGCCAGCAGCCACGGGACAGGGAGGAGCTACGAGCAGTACTTC. This sequence encodes CASSHGTGRSYEQYF. The J gene is TRBJ2-7, the V gene TRBV7-8; 9 bases align to TRBD1. The ends lost 5 bases at V and 3 bases at J; junction bases unmatched: 8. CDR3 length: 15 residues. Germline V gives CDR1 SGHVS, CDR2 FQNEAQ.

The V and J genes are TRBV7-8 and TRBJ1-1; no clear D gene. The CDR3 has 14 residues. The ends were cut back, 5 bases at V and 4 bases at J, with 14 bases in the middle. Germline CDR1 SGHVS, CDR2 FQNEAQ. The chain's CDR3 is CASSARLGGTEAFF. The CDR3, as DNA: TGTGCCAGCAGCGCCCGGCTGGGAGGCACTGAAGCTTTCTTT.

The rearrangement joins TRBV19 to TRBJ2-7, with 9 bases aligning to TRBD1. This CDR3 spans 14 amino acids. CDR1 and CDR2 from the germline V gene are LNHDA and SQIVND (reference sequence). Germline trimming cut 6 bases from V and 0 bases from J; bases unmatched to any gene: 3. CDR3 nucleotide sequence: TGTGCCAGTAGCGGGACAGGGTACTCCTACGAGCAGTACTTC. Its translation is CASSGTGYSYEQYF.

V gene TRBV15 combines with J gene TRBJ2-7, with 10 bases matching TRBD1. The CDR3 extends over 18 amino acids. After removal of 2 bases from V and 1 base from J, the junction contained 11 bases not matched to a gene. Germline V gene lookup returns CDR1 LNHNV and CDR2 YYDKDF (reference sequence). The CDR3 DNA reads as TGTGCCACCAGCAGATTTCGGGACAGGGGTTCCCCTTCCTACGAGCAGTACTTC. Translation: CATSRFRDRGSPSYEQYF. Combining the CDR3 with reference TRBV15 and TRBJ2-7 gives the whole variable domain DAMVIQNPRYQVTQFGKPVTLSCSQTLNHNVMYWYQQKSSQAPKLLFHYYDKDFNNEADTPDNFQSRRPNTSFCFLDIRSPGLGDTAMYLCATSRFRDRGSPSYEQYFGPGTRLTVT.

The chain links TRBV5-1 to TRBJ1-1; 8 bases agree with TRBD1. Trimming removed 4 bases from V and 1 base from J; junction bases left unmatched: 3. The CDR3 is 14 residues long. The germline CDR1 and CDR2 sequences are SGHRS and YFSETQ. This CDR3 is CASSKQGGNTEAFF. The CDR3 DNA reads TGCGCCAGCAGCAAACAGGGGGGGAACACTGAAGCTTTCTTT.

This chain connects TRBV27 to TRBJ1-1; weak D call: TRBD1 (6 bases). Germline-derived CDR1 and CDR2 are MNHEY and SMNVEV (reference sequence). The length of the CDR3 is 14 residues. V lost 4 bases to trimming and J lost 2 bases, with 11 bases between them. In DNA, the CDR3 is TGTGCCAGCAGTTCCCGACAGGCAAACACTGAAGCTTTCTTT. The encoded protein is CASSSRQANTEAFF.

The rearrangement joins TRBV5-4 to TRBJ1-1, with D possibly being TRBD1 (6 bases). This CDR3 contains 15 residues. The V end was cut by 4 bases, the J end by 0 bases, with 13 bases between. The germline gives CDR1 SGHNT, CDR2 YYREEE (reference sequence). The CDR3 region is CASSPQKGVNTEAFF. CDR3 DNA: TGTGCCAGCAGCCCGCAGAAGGGGGTGAACACTGAAGCTTTCTTT.

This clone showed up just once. The CDR3 sequence: CASSSSGGSTGELFF. CDR3 coding DNA: TGTGCCAGCAGCTCTAGCGGGGGCAGTACCGGGGAGCTGTTTTTT. The J gene is TRBJ2-2, the V gene TRBV7-9; 10 bases fit TRBD2. The CDR3 has 15 residues. Germline V gives CDR1 SEHNR, CDR2 FQNEAQ (reference sequence). V shed 4 bases, J shed 5 bases, and the junction held 4 bases outside the gene matches.

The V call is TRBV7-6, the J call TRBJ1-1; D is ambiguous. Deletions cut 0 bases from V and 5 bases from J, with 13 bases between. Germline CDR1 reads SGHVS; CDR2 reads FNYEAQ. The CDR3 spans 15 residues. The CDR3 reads CASSLAVSARTEAFF. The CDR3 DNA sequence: TGTGCCAGCAGCTTAGCGGTTTCAGCGAGGACTGAAGCTTTCTTT.

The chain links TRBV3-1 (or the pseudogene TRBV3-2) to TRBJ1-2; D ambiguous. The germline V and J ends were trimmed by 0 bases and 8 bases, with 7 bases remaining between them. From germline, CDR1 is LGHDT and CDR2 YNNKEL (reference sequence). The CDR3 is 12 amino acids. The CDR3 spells CASSQDGGGYTF. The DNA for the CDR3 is TGTGCCAGCAGCCAAGACGGAGGAGGCTACACCTTC.

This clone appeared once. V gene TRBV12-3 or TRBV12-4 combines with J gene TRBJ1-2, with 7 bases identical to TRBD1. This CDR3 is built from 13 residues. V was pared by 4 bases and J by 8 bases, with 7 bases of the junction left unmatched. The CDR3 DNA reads TGTGCCAGCAGTTCACCGGGACAGTTGGGCTACACCTTC. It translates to CASSSPGQLGYTF.

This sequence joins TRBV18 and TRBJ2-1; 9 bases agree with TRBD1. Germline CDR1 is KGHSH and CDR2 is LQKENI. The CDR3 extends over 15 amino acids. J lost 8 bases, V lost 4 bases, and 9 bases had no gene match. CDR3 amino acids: CASSLPGQGGDEQFF. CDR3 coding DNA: TGTGCCAGCTCACTCCCGGGACAGGGAGGCGATGAGCAGTTCTTC.

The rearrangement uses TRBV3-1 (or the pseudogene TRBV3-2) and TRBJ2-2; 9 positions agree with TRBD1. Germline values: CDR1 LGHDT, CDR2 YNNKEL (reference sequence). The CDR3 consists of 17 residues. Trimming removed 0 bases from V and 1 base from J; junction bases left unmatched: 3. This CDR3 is CASSQDWDRENTGELFF. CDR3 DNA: TGTGCCAGCAGCCAAGATTGGGACAGGGAGAACACCGGGGAGCTGTTTTTT.

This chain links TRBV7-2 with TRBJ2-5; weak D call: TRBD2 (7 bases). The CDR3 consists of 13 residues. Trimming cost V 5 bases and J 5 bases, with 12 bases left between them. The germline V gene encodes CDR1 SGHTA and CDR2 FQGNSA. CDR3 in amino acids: CASSQRGGETQYF. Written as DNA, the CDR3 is TGTGCCAGCAGCCAGAGGGGGGGGGAGACCCAGTACTTC.

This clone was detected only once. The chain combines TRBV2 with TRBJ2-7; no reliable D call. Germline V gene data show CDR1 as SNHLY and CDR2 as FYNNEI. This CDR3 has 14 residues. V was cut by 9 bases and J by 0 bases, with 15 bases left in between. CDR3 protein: CASTRVTSSYEQYF. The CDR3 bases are TGTGCCAGTACCCGCGTGACTTCCTCCTACGAGCAGTACTTC. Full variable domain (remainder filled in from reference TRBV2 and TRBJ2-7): EPEVTQTPSHQVTQMGQEVILRCVPISNHLYFYWYRQILGQKVEFLVSFYNNEISEKSEIFDDQFSVERPDGSNFTLKIRSTKLEDSAMYFCASTRVTSSYEQYFGPGTRLTVT.

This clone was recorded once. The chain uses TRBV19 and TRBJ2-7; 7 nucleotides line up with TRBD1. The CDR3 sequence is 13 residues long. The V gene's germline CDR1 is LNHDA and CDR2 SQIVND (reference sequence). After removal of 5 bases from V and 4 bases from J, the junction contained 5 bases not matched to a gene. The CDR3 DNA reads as TGTGCCAGTAGTCGCCAGGGGGAGTACGAGCAGTACTTC. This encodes CASSRQGEYEQYF.

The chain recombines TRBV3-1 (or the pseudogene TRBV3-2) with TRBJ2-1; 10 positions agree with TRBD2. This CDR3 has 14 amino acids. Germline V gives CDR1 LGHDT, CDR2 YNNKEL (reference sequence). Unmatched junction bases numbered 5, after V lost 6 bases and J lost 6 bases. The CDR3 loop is CASSPGLALNEQFF. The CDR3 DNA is TGTGCCAGCAGTCCGGGACTAGCGCTCAATGAGCAGTTCTTC.